This TCR beta chain was obtained from a study of OX40 agonist ivuxolimab in advanced cancers. Whole-study context: Across the patients, intravenous ivuxolimab was delivered every 2 weeks at 0.01 to 10 mg/kg.

Overall study results and limits: There was clonal expansion of CD4+ and CD8+ blood T cells by week 6 at 0.1 to 3.0 mg/kg.

Germline V gene lookup returns CDR1 SGHDT and CDR2 YYEEEE. This CDR3 has 16 amino acids. The V segment lost 2 bases and the J segment 4 bases; nucleotides outside the gene matches: 3. TCRdb's copy holds only in-frame clones and misses some; the assay was immunoSEQ multiplex PCR. Of roughly 51,000 clones in the sample, roughly 91% were seen once. In its sample, this clone was seen once. Its antigen is undetermined. Source: CD4+ or CD8+ T cells sorted from blood, taken in a trial of the OX40 agonist ivuxolimab. The chain uses TRBV5-6 and TRBJ2-2; TRBD2 agrees at 12 bases. The TCR originated in an adult with an advanced solid tumor such as melanoma, head and neck, liver or kidney cancer. CDR3 coding DNA: TGTGCCAGCAGCTTCTCTAGCGGGGGGGCCACCGGGGAGCTGTTTTTT. Its translation is CASSFSSGGATGELFF.